A single TCR beta chain is shown here with its context. Its antigen remains unknown. The study separated CD4+ cells into CD45RA+ naive and CD45RA-negative memory subsets. Sequenced by immunoSEQ multiplex PCR; TCRdb stores in-frame clones only, minus some. This table holds over 2 million clones, 85% to 95% found once. These data are taken from a study of shared clonotypes between healthy human individuals. Overall study results and limits: Inspection by rarefaction showed sorted-subset sequencing to be incomplete despite large depth.

The source of this sequence is a man younger than 35 in good health. What was sequenced was naive CD4+ T cells sorted from blood. Noted subset: CD45RA+ positively selected.

This chain's CDR3 is CASSRTGETGYTF. CDR3 nucleotides: TGTGCCAGCAGTCGGACAGGGGAGACTGGCTACACCTTC. V is TRBV27 and J is TRBJ1-2, with 9 bases identical to TRBD1. V was clipped by 5 bases and J by 7 bases; unmatched bases: 5. CDR1 and CDR2 (germline): MNHEY, SMNVEV (reference sequence). This CDR3 spans 13 amino acids.